This T cell receptor (beta chain) was profiled in a study of synovial regulatory T cells in juvenile arthritis. Study-wide results and limits: Inflammation-associated Treg cells in blood had less TCR diversity than the remaining blood Treg cells.

Profiling relied on immunoSEQ multiplex PCR, and the TCRdb table lists in-frame clones only, not all of them. This sample contains around 9,000 clones. As regards this clone: Its antigen remains unidentified.

Source material: Treg cells from blood. Subset noted: HLA-DR+ inflammation-associated blood Treg cells. The sequence was obtained from a donor aged 2-29 years with juvenile idiopathic arthritis.

This CDR3 is CAISEGIPLYEQYF. The gene calls are TRBV10-3 and TRBJ2-7. The V gene's germline CDR1 is ENHRY and CDR2 SYGVKD. There are 14 residues in the CDR3. No DNA has been recorded.